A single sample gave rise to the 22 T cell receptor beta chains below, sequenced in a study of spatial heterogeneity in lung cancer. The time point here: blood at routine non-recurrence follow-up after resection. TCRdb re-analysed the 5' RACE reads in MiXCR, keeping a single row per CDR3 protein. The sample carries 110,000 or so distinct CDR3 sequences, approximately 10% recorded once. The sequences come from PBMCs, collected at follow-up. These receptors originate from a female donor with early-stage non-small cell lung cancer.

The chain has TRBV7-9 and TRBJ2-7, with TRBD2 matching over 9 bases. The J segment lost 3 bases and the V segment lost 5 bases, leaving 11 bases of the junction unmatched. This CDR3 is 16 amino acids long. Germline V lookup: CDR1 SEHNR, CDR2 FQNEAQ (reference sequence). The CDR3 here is CASSAYPSGKNYEQYV. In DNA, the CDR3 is TGTGCCAGCAGCGCCTACCCTAGCGGGAAAAACTACGAGCAGTACGTC.

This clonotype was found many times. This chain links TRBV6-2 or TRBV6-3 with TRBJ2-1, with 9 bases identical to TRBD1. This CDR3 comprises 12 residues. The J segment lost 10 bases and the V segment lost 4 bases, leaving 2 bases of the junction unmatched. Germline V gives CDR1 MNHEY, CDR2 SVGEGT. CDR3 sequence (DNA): TGTGCCAGCAGTTTTACAGGGGGCGAGCAGTTCTTC. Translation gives CASSFTGGEQFF.

The CDR3 spells CASRQSTGRYTEAFF. The CDR3 DNA follows: TGTGCCAGCAGACAATCAACGGGGCGGTACACTGAAGCTTTCTTT. The chain recombines TRBV28 with TRBJ1-1, with D tentatively TRBD1 (5 bases). Germline V CDR1 and CDR2: MDHEN, SYDVKM. Trimming took off 6 bases at V and 3 bases at J, with 17 bases between the two ends. This CDR3 contains 15 residues.

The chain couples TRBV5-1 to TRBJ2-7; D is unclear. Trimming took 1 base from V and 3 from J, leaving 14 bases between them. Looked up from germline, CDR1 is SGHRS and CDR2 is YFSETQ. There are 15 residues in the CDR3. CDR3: CASSLLPSPFYEQYF. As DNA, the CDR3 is TGCGCCAGCAGCTTGCTTCCTAGTCCTTTCTACGAGCAGTACTTC.

CDR3 residues: CSATGTGPSGELFF. The CDR3 coding sequence is TGCAGTGCAACCGGGACAGGGCCTTCCGGGGAGCTGTTTTTT. J is TRBJ2-2 and V is TRBV20-1, with TRBD1 matching 9 bases. Germline loops: CDR1 DFQATT, CDR2 SNEGSKA (reference sequence). The CDR3 totals 14 residues. V dropped 6 bases and J dropped 6; count of bases not matched to a gene: 8.

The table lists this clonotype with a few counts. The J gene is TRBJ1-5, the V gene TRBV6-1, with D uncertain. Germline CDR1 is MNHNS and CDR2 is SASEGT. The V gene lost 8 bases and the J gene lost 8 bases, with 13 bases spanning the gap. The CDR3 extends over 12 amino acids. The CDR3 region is CASYNPTEPQHF. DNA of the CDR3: TGTGCCAGCTATAACCCCACTGAGCCCCAGCATTTT.

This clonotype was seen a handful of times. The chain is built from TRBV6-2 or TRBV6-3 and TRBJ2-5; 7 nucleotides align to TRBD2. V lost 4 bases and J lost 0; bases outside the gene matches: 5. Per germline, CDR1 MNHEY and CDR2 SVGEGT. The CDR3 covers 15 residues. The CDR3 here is CASSSALAYQETQYF. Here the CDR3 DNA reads TGTGCCAGCAGTTCCGCACTAGCGTACCAAGAGACCCAGTACTTC.

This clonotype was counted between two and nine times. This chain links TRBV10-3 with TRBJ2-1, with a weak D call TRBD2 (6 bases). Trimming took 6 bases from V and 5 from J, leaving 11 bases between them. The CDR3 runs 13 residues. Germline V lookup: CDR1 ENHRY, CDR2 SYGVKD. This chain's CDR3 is CAISGSLNNEQFF. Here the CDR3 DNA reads TGTGCCATCAGCGGGAGCCTTAACAATGAGCAGTTCTTC.

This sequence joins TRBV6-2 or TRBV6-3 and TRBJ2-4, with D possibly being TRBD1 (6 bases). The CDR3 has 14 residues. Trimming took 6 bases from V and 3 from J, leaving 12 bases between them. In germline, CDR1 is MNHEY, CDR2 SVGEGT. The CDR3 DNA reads TGTGCCAGCAGGCAGGGGCAAGGCAAAAACATTCAGTACTTC. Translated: CASRQGQGKNIQYF.

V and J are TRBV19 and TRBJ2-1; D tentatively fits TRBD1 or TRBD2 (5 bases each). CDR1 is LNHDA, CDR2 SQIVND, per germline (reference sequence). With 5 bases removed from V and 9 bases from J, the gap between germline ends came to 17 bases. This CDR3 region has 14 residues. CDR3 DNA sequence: TGTGCCAGTAGTCCGGGGACGGGTTCGGGTGAGCAGTTCTTC. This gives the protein CASSPGTGSGEQFF.

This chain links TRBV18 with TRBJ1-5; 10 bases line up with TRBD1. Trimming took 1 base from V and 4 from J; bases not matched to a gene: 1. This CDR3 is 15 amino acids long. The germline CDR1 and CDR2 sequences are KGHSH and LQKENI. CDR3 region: CASSPRQGANQPQHF. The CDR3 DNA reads TGTGCCAGCTCACCACGACAGGGGGCGAATCAGCCCCAGCATTTT. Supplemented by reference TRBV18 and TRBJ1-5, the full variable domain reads NAGVMQNPRHLVRRRGQEARLRCSPMKGHSHVYWYRQLPEEGLKFMVYLQKENIIDESGMPKERFSAEFPKEGPSILRIQQVVRGDSAAYFCASSPRQGANQPQHFGDGTRLSIL.

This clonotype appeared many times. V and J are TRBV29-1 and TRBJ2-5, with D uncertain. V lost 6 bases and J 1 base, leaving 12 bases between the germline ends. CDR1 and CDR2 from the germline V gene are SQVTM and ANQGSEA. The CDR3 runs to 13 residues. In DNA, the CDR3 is TGCAGCGTGCCCCGGGCCCGCCAAGAGACCCAGTACTTC. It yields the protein CSVPRARQETQYF.

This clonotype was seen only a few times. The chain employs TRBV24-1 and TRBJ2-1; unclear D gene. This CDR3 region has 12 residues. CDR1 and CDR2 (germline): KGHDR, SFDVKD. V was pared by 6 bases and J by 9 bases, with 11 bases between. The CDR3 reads CATSLGASEQFF. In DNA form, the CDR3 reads TGTGCCACCAGTTTAGGAGCAAGTGAGCAGTTCTTC.

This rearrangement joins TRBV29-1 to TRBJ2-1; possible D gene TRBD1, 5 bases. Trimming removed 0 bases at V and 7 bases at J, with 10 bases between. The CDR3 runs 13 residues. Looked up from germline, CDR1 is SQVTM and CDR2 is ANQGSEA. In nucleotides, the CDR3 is TGCAGCGTTGAAGATTACAGGAGAAATGAGCAGTTCTTC. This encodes CSVEDYRRNEQFF.

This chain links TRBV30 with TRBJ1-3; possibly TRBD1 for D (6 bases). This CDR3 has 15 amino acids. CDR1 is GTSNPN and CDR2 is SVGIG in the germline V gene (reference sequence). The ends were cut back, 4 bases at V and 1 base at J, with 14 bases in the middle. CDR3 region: CAWNPQDSSGNTIYF. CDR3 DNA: TGTGCCTGGAACCCTCAGGACAGTTCTGGAAACACCATATATTTT.

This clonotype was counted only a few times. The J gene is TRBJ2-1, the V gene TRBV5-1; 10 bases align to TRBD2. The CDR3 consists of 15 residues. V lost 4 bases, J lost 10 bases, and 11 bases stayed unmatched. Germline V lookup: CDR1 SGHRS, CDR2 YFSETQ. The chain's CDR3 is CASSPGLAVVREQFF. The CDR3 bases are TGCGCCAGCAGCCCCGGACTAGCGGTAGTGCGAGAGCAGTTCTTC.

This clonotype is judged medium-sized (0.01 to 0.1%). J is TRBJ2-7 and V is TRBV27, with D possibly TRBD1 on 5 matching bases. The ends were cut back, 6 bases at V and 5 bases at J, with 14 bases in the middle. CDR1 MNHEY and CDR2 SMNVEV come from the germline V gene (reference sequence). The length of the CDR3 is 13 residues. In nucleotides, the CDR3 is TGTGCCAGCAGAACAGGAGCAAGCAACGAGCAGTACTTC. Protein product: CASRTGASNEQYF.

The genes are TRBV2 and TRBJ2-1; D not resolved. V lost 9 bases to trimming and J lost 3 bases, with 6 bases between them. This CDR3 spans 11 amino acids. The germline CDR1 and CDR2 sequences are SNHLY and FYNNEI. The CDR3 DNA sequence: TGTGCCAGGGGAAGCTACAATGAGCAGTTCTTC. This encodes CARGSYNEQFF. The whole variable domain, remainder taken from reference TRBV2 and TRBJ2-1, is EPEVTQTPSHQVTQMGQEVILRCVPISNHLYFYWYRQILGQKVEFLVSFYNNEISEKSEIFDDQFSVERPDGSNFTLKIRSTKLEDSAMYFCARGSYNEQFFGPGTRLTVL.

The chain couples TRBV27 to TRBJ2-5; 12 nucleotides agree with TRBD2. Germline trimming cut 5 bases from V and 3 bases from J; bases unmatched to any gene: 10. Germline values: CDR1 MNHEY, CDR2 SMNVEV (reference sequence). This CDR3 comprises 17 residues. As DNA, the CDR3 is TGTGCCAGCAGTGTGGGACTAGCGGGTGTCGCGAAAGAGACCCAGTACTTC. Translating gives CASSVGLAGVAKETQYF.

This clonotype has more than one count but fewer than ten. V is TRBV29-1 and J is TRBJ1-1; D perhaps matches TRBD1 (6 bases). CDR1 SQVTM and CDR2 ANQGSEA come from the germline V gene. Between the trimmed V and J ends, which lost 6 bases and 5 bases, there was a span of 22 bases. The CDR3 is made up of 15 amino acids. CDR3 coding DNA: TGCAGCGTGGCCCTGGACATCACAGGGAAAACTGAAGCTTTCTTT. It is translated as CSVALDITGKTEAFF.

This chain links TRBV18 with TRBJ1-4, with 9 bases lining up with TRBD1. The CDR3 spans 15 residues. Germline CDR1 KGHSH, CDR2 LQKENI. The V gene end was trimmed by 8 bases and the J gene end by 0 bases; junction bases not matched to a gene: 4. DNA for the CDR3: TGTGCCAGCACGGGACAGGGTGCAACTAATGAAAAACTGTTTTTT. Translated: CASTGQGATNEKLFF.

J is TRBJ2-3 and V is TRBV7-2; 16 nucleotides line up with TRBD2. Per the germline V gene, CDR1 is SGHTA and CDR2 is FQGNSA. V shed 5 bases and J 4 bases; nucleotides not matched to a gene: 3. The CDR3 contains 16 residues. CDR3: CASSKGLAGGPDTQYF. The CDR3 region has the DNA TGTGCCAGCAGCAAGGGACTAGCGGGAGGGCCAGATACGCAGTATTTT. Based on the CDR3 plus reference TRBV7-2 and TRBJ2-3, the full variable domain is GAGVSQSPSNKVTEKGKDVELRCDPISGHTALYWYRQSLGQGLEFLIYFQGNSAPDKSGLPSDRFSAERTGGSVSTLTIQRTQQEDSAVYLCASSKGLAGGPDTQYFGPGTRLTVL.